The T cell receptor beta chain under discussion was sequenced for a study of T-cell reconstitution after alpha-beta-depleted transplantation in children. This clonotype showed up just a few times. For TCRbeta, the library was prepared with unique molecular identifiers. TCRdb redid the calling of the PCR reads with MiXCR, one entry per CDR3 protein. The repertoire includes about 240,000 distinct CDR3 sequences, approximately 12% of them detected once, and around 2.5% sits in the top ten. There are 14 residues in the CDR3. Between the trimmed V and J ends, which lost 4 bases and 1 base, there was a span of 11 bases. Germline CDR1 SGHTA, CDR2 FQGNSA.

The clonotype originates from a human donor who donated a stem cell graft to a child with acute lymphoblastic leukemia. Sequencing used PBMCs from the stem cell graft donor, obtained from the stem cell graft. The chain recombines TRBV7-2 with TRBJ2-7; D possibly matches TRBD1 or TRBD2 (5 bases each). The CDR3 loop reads CASSYRDGSYEQYF. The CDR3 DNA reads TGTGCCAGCAGCTACCGGGACGGTTCCTACGAGCAGTACTTC.